The 6 T cell receptor beta chains presented below share a single source sample, sequenced in a study of blood T cell repertoires in COVID-19. The data were produced by immunoSEQ multiplex PCR, yet TCRdb's version contains in-frame clones alone and is incomplete. The sample has approximately 85,000 clones; 75% to 90% are singletons. Sequenced sample: peripheral blood. Every receptor here comes from a man aged 45 to 65 with active or convalescent COVID-19.

This rearrangement joins TRBV18 to TRBJ2-7, with D perhaps TRBD1 (5 bases). V lost 6 bases, J lost 6 bases, and 18 bases lay in between. Germline V gene sequence: CDR1 KGHSH, CDR2 LQKENI. This CDR3 has 14 residues. CDR3 protein: CASSPPPQGGEQYF. The CDR3, as DNA: TGTGCCAGCTCCCCCCCGCCCCAGGGTGGCGAGCAGTACTTC.

The chain recombines TRBV12-3 or TRBV12-4 with TRBJ2-2; D remains unclear. Trimming shortened V by 1 base and J by 3 bases, and 3 bases separated the two germline ends. CDR3 length: 13 residues. CDR3 DNA sequence: TGTGCCAGCAGTTTAGGCGACACCGGGGAGCTGTTTTTT. It codes for CASSLGDTGELFF.

This clone was detected only a few times. The chain carries TRBV5-4 and TRBJ2-2, with 7 bases that match TRBD2. There are 17 residues in the CDR3. V shed 0 bases and J 0 bases; nucleotides not matched to a gene: 5. Germline loops: CDR1 SGHNT, CDR2 YYREEE (reference sequence). CDR3 nucleotide sequence: TGTGCCAGCAGCTTGGGGGCGGGACTACCGAACACCGGGGAGCTGTTTTTT. The encoded protein is CASSLGAGLPNTGELFF.

The chain employs TRBV2 and TRBJ1-6; no clear D gene. Deletions cut 6 bases from V and 1 base from J, with 13 bases between. CDR1 SNHLY and CDR2 FYNNEI come from the germline V gene. CDR3 length: 16 amino acids. The DNA for the CDR3 is TGTGCCAGCAGGTTTCTGGCGGGGTCCTATAATTCACCCCTCCACTTT. It encodes CASRFLAGSYNSPLHF.

This sequence joins TRBV24-1 and TRBJ2-2, with 8 bases identical to TRBD1. Germline CDR1 KGHDR, CDR2 SFDVKD. J was trimmed by 0 bases and V by 2 bases; bases with no gene match: 1. The CDR3 loop spans 16 amino acids. CDR3 coding DNA: TGTGCCACCAGTGATTCGGGACAGGCGAACACCGGGGAGCTGTTTTTT. It yields the protein CATSDSGQANTGELFF.

J is TRBJ2-5 and V is TRBV11-2; TRBD1 matches 7 bases. Germline V lookup: CDR1 SGHAT, CDR2 FQNNGV. This CDR3 spans 14 amino acids. V lost 5 bases and J lost 7; bases outside the gene matches: 10. This CDR3 reads CASSQGQRLGTQYF. The CDR3 nucleotides are TGTGCCAGCAGCCAGGGACAGAGGCTAGGGACCCAGTACTTC.